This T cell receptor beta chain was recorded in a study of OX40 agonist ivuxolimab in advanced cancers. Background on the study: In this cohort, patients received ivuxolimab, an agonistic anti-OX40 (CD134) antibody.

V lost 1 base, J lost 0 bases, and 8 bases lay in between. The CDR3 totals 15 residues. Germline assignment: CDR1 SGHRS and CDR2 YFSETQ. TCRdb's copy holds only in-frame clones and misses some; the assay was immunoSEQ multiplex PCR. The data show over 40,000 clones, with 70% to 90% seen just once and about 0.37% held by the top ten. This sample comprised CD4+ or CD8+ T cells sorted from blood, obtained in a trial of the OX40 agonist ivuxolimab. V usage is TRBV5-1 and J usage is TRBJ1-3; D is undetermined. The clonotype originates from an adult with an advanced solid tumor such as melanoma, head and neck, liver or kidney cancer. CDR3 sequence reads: CASSLSGSSGNTIYF. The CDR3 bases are TGCGCCAGCAGCTTGAGCGGTAGCTCTGGAAACACCATATATTTT.